This TCR beta chain was sequenced during a study of shared clonotypes between healthy human individuals. Positive CCR7 selection of CD45RO-negative cells yielded the naive CD8 cells, and terminally differentiated effector memory CD45RA+ cells were excluded. The assay was immunoSEQ multiplex PCR, and TCRdb's table has in-frame clones only and misses some. The data hold about 2.1 million clones, with around 93% observed a single time. This CDR3 spans 16 amino acids. J was trimmed by 4 bases and V by 4 bases; bases with no gene match: 8. The germline V gene encodes CDR1 SGDLS and CDR2 YYNGEE. The rearrangement uses TRBV9 and TRBJ2-2; 9 bases are shared with TRBD1. This receptor was obtained from a man aged 18 to 30 in good health. Some clones in this sample may be carry-over from other donors' samples. The sequencing sample was made of naive CD8+ T cells from PBMCs. CDR3 sequence reads: CASSSKDRGGTGELFF. DNA for the CDR3: TGTGCCAGCAGCTCAAAGGACAGGGGTGGCACCGGGGAGCTGTTTTTT.